The 4 T cell receptor beta chains below come from one sample, sequenced in a study. The sorted Tregs were CD4+CD25+CD127-/low cells. TCRdb called the 5' RACE reads again in MiXCR, with one record for every CDR3 protein. The sample lists tens of thousands of distinct CDR3 sequences, 22% occurring once. The sequenced sample was Tregs sorted from blood. These receptors were collected from a female donor with breast cancer.

The CDR3: CASSWFGGGVQETQYF. In nucleotides, the CDR3 is TGCGCCAGCAGCTGGTTCGGCGGGGGGGTCCAAGAGACCCAGTACTTC. The chain has TRBV5-1 and TRBJ2-5; TRBD2 aligns across 9 bases. Unmatched junction bases numbered 7, after V lost 3 bases and J lost 1 base. The CDR3 spans 16 residues. CDR1 SGHRS and CDR2 YFSETQ come from the germline V gene.

The chain employs TRBV9 and TRBJ2-1; D is unclear. Trimming stripped 0 bases from V and 0 bases from J, with 7 bases between. From germline, CDR1 is SGDLS and CDR2 YYNGEE. The CDR3 is 15 residues long. For the CDR3, the DNA is TGTGCCAGCAGCGTAGGGAAGAGCTCCTACAATGAGCAGTTCTTC. Translated, it gives CASSVGKSSYNEQFF.

Of note for this clonotype: This clone may be a read error of a much larger clone one base away. The chain uses TRBV4-1 and TRBJ1-1, with no clear D. V was pared by 5 bases and J by 8 bases, with 6 bases between. This CDR3 region has 10 residues. The germline CDR1 and CDR2 sequences are MGHRA and YSYEKL. The DNA for the CDR3 is TGCGCCAGCAGCGGAGGGGAAGCTTTCTTT. This codes for CASSGGEAFF.

The chain uses TRBV27 and TRBJ1-2; D might be TRBD1 (5 bases). The germline gives CDR1 MNHEY, CDR2 SMNVEV (reference sequence). CDR3 size: 13 residues. Trimming removed 6 bases from V and 4 bases from J, with 12 bases in between. Here the CDR3 DNA reads TGTGCCAGCAGGGGGGACGGGCGCTATGGCTACACCTTC. This codes for CASRGDGRYGYTF.